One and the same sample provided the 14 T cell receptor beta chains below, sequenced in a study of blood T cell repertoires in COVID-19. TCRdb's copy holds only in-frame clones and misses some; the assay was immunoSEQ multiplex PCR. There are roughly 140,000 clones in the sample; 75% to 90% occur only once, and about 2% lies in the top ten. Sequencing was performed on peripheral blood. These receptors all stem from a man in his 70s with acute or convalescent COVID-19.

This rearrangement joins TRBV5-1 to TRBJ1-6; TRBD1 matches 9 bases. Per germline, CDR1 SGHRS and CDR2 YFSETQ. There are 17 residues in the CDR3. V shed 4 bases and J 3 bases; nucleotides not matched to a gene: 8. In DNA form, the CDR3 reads TGCGCCAGCAGCAGTGCAGGGACAGGGAACTATAATTCACCCCTCCACTTT. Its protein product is CASSSAGTGNYNSPLHF. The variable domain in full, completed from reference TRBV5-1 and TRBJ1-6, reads KAGVTQTPRYLIKTRGQQVTLSCSPISGHRSVSWYQQTPGQGLQFLFEYFSETQRNKGNFPGRFSGRQFSNSRSEMNVSTLELGDSALYLCASSSAGTGNYNSPLHFGNGTRLTVT.

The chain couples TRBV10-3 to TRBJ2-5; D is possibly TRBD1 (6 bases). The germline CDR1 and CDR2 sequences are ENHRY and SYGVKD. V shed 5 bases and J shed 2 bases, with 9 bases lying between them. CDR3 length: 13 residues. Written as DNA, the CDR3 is TGTGCCATCAGTCAGGGGCTACAAGAGACCCAGTACTTC. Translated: CAISQGLQETQYF.

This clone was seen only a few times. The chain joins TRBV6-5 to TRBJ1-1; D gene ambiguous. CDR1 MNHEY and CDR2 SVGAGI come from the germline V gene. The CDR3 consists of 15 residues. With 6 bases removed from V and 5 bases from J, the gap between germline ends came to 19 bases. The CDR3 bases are TGTGCCAGCAGGGGTATTTGGGAGGGAGAAACTGAAGCTTTCTTT. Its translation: CASRGIWEGETEAFF.

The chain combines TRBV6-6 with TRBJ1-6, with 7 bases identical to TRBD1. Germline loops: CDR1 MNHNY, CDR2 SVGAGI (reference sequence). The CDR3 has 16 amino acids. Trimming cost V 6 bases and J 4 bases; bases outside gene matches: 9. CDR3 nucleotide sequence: TGTGCCAGCAGAACCGACAGGGTCCGATATAATTCACCCCTCCACTTT. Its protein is CASRTDRVRYNSPLHF.

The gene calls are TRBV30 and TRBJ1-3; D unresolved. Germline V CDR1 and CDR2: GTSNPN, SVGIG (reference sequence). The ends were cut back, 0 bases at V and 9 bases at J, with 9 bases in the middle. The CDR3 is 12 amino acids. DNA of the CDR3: TGTGCCTGGAGTGTACCCCCAGGCACCATATATTTT. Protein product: CAWSVPPGTIYF.

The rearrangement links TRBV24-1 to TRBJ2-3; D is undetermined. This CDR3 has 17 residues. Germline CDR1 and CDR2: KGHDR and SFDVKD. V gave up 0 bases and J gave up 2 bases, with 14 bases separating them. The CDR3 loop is CATSDLTAPGNTDTQYF. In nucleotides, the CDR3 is TGTGCCACCAGTGATTTGACCGCCCCCGGTAACACAGATACGCAGTATTTT.

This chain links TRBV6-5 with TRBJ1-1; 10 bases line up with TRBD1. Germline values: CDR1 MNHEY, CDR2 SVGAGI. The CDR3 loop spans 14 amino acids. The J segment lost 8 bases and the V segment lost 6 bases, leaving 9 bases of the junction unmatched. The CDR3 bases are TGTGCCAGCAGGTCGGGACAGGGGACAAGGGAAGCTTTCTTT. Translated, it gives CASRSGQGTREAFF.

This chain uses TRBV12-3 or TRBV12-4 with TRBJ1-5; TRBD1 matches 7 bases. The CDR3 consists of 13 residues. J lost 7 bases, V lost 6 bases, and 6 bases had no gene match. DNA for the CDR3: TGTGCCAGCAGGCGACAGGGTTCCCAGCCCCAGCATTTT. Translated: CASRRQGSQPQHF.

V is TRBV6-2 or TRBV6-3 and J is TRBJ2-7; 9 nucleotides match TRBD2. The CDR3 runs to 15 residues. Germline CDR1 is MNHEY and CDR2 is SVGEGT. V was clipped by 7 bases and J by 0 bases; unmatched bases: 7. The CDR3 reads CASTYRLAASYEQYF. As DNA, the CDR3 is TGTGCCAGCACTTATCGACTAGCGGCCTCCTACGAGCAGTACTTC.

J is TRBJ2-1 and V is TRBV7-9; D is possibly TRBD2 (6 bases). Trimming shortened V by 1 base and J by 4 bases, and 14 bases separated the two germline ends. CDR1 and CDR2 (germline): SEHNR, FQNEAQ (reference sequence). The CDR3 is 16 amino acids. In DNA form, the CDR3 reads TGTGCCAGCAGCTTAGGTCTCGGGGAGGTTTACAATGAGCAGTTCTTC. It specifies CASSLGLGEVYNEQFF. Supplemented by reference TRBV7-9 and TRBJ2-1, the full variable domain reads DTGVSQNPRHKITKRGQNVTFRCDPISEHNRLYWYRQTLGQGPEFLTYFQNEAQLEKSRLLSDRFSAERPKGSFSTLEIQRTEQGDSAMYLCASSLGLGEVYNEQFFGPGTRLTVL.

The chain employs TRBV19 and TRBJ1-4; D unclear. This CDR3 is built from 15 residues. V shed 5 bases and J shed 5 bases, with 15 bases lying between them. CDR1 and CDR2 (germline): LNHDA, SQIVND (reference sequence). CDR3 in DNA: TGTGCCAGTAGTCCCCCCCACAGAGGGAATGAAAAACTGTTTTTT. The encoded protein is CASSPPHRGNEKLFF.

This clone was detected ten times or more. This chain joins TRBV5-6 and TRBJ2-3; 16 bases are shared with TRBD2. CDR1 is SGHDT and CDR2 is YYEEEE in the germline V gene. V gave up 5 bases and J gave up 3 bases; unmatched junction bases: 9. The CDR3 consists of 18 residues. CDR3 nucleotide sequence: TGTGCCAGCAGTTTCGCCGGGACTAGCGGGAGGGTAACAGATACGCAGTATTTT. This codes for CASSFAGTSGRVTDTQYF. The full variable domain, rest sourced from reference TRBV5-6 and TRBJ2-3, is DAGVTQSPTHLIKTRGQQVTLRCSPKSGHDTVSWYQQALGQGPQFIFQYYEEEERQRGNFPDRFSGHQFPNYSSELNVNALLLGDSALYLCASSFAGTSGRVTDTQYFGPGTRLTVL.

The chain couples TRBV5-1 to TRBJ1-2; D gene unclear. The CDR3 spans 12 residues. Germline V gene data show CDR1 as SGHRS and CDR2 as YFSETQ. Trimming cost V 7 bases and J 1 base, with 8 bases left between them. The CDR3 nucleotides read TGCGCCAGCGGAGCTCTTAACTATGGCTACACCTTC. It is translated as CASGALNYGYTF.

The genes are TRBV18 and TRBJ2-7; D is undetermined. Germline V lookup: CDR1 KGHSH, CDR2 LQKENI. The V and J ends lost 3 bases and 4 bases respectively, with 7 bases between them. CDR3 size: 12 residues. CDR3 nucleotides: TGTGCCAGCTCACCGGTCGGGTACGAGCAGTACTTC. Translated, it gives CASSPVGYEQYF.